The rows below give T cell receptor beta chains drawn from one sample of a study of CD8+ T cells in alopecia areata. The table came from immunoSEQ multiplex PCR; TCRdb's copy has only in-frame clones and leaves some out. The top ten hold around 10% of the sample, which has about 180,000 clones, roughly 46% seen once. The sample here was CD8+ T cells sorted from blood, taken at week 52, from a patient treated with tofacitinib. Receptor source: a human donor with alopecia areata. Each CDR3 is given with its conserved first and last residue. The D gene is left open where the match is weak. Clone size is not always given. Where it is, it says once, few, many or a class for expanded clones.

>.|TRBJ1-3|.|TRBV29-1
CSVRTAGNTIYF
TGCAGCGTCCGGACAGCTGGAAACACCATATATTTT
>TRBD2|TRBJ2-3|few|TRBV4-1
CASSLLGGGSSTDTQYF
TGCGCCAGCAGCCTGCTTGGCGGGGGTTCTAGCACAGATACGCAGTATTTT
>.|TRBJ2-1|.|TRBV27
CASSLGQGSYNEQFF
TGTGCCAGCAGTTTGGGCCAGGGGTCCTACAATGAGCAGTTCTTC
>.|TRBJ2-7|.|TRBV5-6
CASSLGTNEQYF
TGTGCCAGCAGCCTCGGGACGAACGAGCAGTACTTC
>.|TRBJ1-2|.|TRBV5-1
CASSIRNRGDGYTF
TGCGCCAGCAGCATCCGGAACCGGGGGGATGGCTACACCTTC
>.|TRBJ2-3|few|TRBV7-9
CASRQGGSGTDTQYF
TGTGCCAGCAGGCAAGGGGGTTCGGGCACAGATACGCAGTATTTT
>.|TRBJ2-2|.|TRBV13
CASSLTPRGLSGELFF
TGTGCCAGCAGCTTAACTCCCAGGGGACTATCCGGGGAGCTGTTTTTT
>TRBD2|TRBJ2-7|.|TRBV10-3
CAISDLAGGIHEQYF
TGTGCCATCAGTGATTTGGCGGGGGGGATCCACGAGCAGTACTTC
>.|TRBJ2-1|few|TRBV7-8
CASSLDVGPVYNEQFF
TGTGCCAGCAGCTTAGATGTAGGCCCCGTCTACAATGAGCAGTTCTTC
>TRBD1|TRBJ2-7|.|TRBV30
CARSTGDDYEQYF
TGTGCCCGCTCGACAGGGGACGACTACGAGCAGTACTTC
>.|TRBJ2-3|few|TRBV5-4
CASSPGTTPTDTQYF
TGTGCCAGCAGCCCCGGGACAACACCCACAGATACGCAGTATTTT